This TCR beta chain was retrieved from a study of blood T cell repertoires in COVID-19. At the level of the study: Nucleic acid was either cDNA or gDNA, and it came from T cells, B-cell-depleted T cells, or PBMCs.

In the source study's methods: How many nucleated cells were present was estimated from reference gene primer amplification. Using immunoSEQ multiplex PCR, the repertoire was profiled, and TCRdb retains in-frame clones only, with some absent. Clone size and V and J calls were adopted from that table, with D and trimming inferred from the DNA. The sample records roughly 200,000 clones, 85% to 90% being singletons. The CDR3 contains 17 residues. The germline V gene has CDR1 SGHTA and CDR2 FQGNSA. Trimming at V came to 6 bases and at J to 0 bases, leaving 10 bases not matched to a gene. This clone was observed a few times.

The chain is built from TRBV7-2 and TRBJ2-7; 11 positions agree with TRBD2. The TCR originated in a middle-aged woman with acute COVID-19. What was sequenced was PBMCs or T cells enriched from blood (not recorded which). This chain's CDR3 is CASRPTSGRGNSYEQYF. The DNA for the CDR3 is TGTGCCAGCAGACCAACTAGCGGGAGAGGGAACTCCTACGAGCAGTACTTC. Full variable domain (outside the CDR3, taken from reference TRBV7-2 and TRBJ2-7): GAGVSQSPSNKVTEKGKDVELRCDPISGHTALYWYRQSLGQGLEFLIYFQGNSAPDKSGLPSDRFSAERTGGSVSTLTIQRTQQEDSAVYLCASRPTSGRGNSYEQYFGPGTRLTVT.